The clone carrying this T cell receptor beta chain has only a few counts. The data stem from a study of T cells after yellow fever vaccination. Germline V gene lookup returns CDR1 SGHVS and CDR2 FNYEAQ. This CDR3 spans 15 amino acids. V was clipped by 1 base and J by 10 bases; unmatched bases: 5. Each CDR3 protein gets one entry after TCRdb re-called the 5' RACE reads with MiXCR. This table holds about 130,000 distinct CDR3 sequences, 5% to 8% found once. Sequenced here: CD4+ T cells sorted from PBMCs, sampled 10 days after the yellow fever booster vaccination. The TCR originated in a man aged 25 to 40 who received the YFV17D yellow fever vaccine. This rearrangement joins TRBV7-6 to TRBJ1-6; 9 bases are a match to TRBD1. DNA for the CDR3: TGTGCCAGCAGCTTAGATACAGGGGGCGGATCACCCCTCCACTTT. It encodes CASSLDTGGGSPLHF. Based on the CDR3 plus reference TRBV7-6 and TRBJ1-6, the full variable domain is GAGVSQSPRYKVTKRGQDVALRCDPISGHVSLYWYRQALGQGPEFLTYFNYEAQQDKSGLPNDRFSAERPEGSISTLTIQRTEQRDSAMYRCASSLDTGGGSPLHFGNGTRLTVT.